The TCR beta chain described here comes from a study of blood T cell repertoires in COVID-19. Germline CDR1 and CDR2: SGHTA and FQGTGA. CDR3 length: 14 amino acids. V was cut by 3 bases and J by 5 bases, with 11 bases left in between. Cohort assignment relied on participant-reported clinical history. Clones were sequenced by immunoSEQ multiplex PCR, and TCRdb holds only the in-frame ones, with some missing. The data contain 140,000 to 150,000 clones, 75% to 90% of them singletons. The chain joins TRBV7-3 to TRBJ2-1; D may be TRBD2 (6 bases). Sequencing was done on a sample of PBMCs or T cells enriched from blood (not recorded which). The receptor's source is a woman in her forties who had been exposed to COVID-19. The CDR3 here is CASSFQTGDNEQFF. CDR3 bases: TGTGCCAGCAGCTTTCAGACGGGGGACAATGAGCAGTTCTTC.